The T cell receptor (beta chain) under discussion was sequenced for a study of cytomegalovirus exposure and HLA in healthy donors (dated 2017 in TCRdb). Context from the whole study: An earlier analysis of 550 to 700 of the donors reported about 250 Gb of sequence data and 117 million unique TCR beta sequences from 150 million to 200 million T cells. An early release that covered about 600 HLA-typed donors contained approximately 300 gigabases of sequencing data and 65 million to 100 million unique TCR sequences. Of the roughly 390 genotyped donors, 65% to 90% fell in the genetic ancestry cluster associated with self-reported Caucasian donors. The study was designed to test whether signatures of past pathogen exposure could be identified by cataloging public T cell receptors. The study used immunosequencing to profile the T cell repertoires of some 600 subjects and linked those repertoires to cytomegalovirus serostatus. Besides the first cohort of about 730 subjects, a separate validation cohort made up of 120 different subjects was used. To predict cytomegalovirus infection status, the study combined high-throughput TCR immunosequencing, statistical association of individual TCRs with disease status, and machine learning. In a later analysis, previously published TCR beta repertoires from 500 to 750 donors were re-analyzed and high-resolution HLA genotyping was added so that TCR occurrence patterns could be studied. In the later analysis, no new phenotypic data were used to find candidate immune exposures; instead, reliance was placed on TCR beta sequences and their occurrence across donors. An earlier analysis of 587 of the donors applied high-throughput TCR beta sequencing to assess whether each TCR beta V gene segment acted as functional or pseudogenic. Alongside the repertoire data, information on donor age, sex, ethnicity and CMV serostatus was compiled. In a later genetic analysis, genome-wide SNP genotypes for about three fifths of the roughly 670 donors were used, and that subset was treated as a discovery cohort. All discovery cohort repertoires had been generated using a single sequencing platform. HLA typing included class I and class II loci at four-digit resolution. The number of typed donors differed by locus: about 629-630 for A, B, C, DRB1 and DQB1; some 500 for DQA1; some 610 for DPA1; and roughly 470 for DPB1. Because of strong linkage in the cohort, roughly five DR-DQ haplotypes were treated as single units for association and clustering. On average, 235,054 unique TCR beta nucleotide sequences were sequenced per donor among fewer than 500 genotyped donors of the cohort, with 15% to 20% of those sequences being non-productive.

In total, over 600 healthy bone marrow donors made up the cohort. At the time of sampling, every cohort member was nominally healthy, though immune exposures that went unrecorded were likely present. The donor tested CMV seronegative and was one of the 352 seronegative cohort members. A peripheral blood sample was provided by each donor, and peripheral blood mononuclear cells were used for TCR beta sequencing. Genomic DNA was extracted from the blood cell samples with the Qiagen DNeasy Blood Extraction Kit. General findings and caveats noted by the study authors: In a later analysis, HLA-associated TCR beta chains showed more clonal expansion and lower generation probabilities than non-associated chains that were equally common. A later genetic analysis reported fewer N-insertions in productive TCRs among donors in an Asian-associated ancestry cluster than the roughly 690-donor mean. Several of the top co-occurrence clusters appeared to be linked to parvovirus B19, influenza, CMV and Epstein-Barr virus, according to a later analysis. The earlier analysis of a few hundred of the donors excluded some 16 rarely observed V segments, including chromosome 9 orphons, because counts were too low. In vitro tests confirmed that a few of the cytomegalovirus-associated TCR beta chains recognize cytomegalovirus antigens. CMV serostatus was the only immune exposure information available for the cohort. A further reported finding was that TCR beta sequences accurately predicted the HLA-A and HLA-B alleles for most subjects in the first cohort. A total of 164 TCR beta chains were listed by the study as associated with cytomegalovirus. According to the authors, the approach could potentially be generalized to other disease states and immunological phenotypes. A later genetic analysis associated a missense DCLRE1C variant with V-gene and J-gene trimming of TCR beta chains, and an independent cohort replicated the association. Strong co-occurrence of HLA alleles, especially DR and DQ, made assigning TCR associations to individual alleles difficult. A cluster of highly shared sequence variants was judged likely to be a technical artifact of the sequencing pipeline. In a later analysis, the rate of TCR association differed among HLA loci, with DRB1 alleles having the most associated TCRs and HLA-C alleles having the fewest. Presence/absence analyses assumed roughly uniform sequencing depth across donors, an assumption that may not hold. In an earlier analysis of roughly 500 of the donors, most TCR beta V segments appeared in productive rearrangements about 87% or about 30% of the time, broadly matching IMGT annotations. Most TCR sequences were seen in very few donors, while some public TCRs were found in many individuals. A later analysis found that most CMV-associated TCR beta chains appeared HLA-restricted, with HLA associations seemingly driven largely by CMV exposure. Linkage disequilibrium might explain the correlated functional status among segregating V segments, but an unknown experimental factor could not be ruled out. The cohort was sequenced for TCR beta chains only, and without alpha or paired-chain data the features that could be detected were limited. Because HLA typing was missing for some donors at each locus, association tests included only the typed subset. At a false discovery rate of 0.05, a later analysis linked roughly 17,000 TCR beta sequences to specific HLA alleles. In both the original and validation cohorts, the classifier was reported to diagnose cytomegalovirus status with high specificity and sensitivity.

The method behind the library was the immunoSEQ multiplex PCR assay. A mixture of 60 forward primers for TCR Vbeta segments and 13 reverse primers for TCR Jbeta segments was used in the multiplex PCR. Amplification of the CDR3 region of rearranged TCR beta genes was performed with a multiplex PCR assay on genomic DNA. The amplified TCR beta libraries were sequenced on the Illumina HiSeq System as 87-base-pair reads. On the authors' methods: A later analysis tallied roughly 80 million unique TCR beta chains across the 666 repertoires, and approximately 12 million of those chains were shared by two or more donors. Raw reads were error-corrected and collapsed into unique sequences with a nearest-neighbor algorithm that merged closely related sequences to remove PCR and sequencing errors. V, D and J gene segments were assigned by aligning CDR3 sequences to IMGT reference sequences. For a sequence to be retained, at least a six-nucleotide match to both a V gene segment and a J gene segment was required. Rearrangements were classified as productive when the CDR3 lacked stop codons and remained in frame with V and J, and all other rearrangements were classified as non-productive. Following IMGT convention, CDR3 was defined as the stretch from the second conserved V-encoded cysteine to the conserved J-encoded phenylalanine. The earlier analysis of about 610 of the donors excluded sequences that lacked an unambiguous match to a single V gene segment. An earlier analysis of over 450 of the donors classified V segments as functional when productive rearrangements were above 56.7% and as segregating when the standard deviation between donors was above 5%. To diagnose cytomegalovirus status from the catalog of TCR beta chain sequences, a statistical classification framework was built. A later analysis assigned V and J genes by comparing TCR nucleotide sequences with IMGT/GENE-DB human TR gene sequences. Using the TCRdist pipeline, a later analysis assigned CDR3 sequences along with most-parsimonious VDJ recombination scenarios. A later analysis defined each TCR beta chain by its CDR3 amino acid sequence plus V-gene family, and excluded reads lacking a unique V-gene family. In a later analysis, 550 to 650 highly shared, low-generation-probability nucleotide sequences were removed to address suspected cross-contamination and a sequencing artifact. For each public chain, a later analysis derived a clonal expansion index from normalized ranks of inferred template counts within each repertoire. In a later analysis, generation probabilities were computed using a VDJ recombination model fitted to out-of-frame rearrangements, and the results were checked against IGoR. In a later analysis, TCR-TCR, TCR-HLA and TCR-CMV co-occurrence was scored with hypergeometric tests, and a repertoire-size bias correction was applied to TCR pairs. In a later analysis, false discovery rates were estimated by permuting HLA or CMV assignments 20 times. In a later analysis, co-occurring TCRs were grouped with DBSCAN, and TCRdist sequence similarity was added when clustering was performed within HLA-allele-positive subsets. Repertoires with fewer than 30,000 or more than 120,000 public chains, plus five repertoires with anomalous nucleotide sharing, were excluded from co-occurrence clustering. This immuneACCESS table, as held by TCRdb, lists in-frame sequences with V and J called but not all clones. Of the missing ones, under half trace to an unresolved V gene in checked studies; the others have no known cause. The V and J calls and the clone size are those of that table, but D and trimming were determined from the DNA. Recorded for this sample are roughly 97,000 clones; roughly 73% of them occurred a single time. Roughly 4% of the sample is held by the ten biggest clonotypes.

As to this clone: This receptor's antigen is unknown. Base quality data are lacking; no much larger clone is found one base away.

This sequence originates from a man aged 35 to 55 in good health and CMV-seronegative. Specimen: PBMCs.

The CDR3 corresponds to CASSREAGESYEQYF. The DNA is TGTGCCAGCAGCAGGGAAGCGGGGGAATCCTACGAGCAGTACTTC. Here the chain combines TRBV9 and TRBJ2-7, and 8 junctional nucleotides match TRBD2. The germline V gene sets CDR1 to SGDLS and CDR2 to YYNGEE. Inclusive of the bounding cysteine and phenylalanine, the CDR3 is 15 residues long. Only CDR3 DNA remains: 45 bases, in frame from the first base. Trimmed from V: 4 bases; trimmed from J: 1 base; junction bases lacking a gene match: 7.